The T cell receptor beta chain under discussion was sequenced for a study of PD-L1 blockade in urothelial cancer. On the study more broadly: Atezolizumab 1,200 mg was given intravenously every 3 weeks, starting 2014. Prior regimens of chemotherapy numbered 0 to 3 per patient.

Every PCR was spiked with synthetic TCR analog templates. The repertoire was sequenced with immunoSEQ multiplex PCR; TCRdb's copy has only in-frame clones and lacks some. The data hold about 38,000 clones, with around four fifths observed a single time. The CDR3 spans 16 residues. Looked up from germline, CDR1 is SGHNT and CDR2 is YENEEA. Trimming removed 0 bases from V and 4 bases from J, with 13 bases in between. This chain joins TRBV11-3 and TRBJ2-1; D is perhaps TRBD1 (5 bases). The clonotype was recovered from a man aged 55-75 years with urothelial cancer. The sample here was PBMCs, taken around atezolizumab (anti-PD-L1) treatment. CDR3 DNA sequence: TGTGCCAGCAGCTTAGACCCTTTTGCAGGGTACAATGAGCAGTTCTTC. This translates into CASSLDPFAGYNEQFF.